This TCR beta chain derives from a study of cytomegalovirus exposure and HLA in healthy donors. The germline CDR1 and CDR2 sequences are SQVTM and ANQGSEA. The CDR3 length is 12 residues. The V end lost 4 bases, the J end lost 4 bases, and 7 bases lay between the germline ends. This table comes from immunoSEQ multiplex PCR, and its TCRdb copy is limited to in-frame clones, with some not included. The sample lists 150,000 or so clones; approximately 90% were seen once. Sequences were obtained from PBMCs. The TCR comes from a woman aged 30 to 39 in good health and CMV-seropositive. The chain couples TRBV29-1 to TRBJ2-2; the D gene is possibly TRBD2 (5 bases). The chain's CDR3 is CSVGGGTGELFF. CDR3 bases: TGCAGCGTTGGCGGAGGCACCGGGGAGCTGTTTTTT.